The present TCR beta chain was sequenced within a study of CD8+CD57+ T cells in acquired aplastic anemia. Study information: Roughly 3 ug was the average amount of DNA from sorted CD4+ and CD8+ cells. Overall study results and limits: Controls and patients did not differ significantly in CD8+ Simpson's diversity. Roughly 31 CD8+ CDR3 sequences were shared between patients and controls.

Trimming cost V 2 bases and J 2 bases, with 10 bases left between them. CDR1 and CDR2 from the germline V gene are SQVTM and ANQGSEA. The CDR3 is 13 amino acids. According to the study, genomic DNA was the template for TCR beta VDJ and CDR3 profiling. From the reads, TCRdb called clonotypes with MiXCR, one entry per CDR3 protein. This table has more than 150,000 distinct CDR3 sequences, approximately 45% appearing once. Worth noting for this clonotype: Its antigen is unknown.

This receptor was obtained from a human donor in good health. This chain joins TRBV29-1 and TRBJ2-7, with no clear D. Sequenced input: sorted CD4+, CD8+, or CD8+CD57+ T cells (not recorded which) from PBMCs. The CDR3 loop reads CSVESRNAYEQYF. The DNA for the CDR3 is TGCAGCGTTGAATCTCGGAACGCCTACGAGCAGTACTTC.